The 14 T cell receptor beta chains given below trace back to one sample, sequenced in a study of shared clonotypes between healthy human individuals. The data were produced by immunoSEQ multiplex PCR, yet TCRdb's version contains in-frame clones alone and is incomplete. This table has about 1 million clones, about 74% appearing once. Sequences were obtained from memory CD4+ T cells sorted from blood. Subset reported: CD45RA-negative fraction. Receptors were obtained from a man between 18 and 29 years old in good health.

This clone was recorded many times. The chain recombines TRBV7-2 with TRBJ2-2, with D hard to call. Germline V gives CDR1 SGHTA, CDR2 FQGNSA. CDR3 size: 13 residues. Trimming cost V 3 bases and J 4 bases, with 6 bases left between them. CDR3 in amino acids: CASSFVATGELFF. The CDR3 region has the DNA TGTGCCAGCAGCTTTGTTGCCACCGGGGAGCTGTTTTTT.

This clone was picked up a small number of times. This rearrangement joins TRBV7-3 to TRBJ1-1; D uncertain. Trimming cost V 1 base and J 4 bases, with 10 bases left between them. The V gene's germline CDR1 is SGHTA and CDR2 FQGTGA. CDR3 length: 14 residues. In DNA form, the CDR3 reads TGTGCCAGCAGCTTAAGAAAGGAGACCACTGAAGCTTTCTTT. Protein sequence: CASSLRKETTEAFF.

This clone was picked up one time. This chain uses TRBV25-1 with TRBJ2-3, with TRBD2 as a possible D gene (6 bases). This CDR3 has 16 amino acids. Trimming took off 4 bases at V and 0 bases at J, with 14 bases between the two ends. Looked up from germline, CDR1 is MGHDK and CDR2 is SYGVNS. This chain's CDR3 is CASSVNTGTSTDTQYF. CDR3 in DNA: TGTGCCAGCAGTGTTAACACCGGGACTAGCACAGATACGCAGTATTTT.

This clone showed up many times. The chain combines TRBV30 with TRBJ2-7; 9 bases fit TRBD1. V lost 4 bases to trimming and J lost 5 bases; unmatched junction nucleotides: 12. The CDR3 runs 15 residues. Germline V lookup: CDR1 GTSNPN, CDR2 SVGIG (reference sequence). CDR3 residues: CAWTTAGTGKHEQYF. In DNA, the CDR3 is TGTGCCTGGACCACCGCCGGGACAGGGAAACACGAGCAGTACTTC.

V usage is TRBV4-3 and J usage is TRBJ2-7; 10 bases agree with TRBD2. The length of the CDR3 is 15 residues. The germline CDR1 and CDR2 sequences are LGHNA and YSLEER. V was clipped by 0 bases and J by 7 bases; unmatched bases: 6. The CDR3 reads CASSQDGAGGGEQYF. CDR3 in DNA: TGCGCCAGCAGCCAAGATGGAGCGGGAGGGGGAGAGCAGTACTTC.

V gene TRBV15 combines with J gene TRBJ2-1, with 7 nucleotides matching TRBD1. CDR3 length: 14 amino acids. Trimming at V came to 7 bases and at J to 3 bases, leaving 6 bases not matched to a gene. CDR1 is LNHNV, CDR2 YYDKDF, per germline (reference sequence). CDR3: CATKTGTDYNEQFF. CDR3 sequence (DNA): TGTGCCACCAAAACCGGGACAGACTACAATGAGCAGTTCTTC.

A note on this clone: The sample has other DNA sequences that encode this CDR3 too. The chain couples TRBV5-4 to TRBJ2-2, with 7 bases aligning to TRBD1. The V and J ends lost 3 bases and 4 bases, in that order; junction bases with no gene match: 6. The V gene's germline CDR1 is SGHNT and CDR2 YYREEE (reference sequence). The CDR3 sequence is 15 residues long. The CDR3, as DNA: TGTGCCAGCAGCTCCGAGGGGGCTGGCACCGGGGAGCTGTTTTTT. Translating it yields CASSSEGAGTGELFF.

The chain carries TRBV6-4 and TRBJ1-6; TRBD1 matches at 10 bases. CDR3 length: 16 residues. Germline loops: CDR1 MRHNA, CDR2 SNTAGT. The V and J ends lost 6 bases and 7 bases, in that order; junction bases with no gene match: 9. CDR3 sequence reads: CASSEQGGQGNSPLHF. DNA for the CDR3: TGTGCCAGCAGCGAGCAGGGGGGACAGGGGAATTCACCCCTCCACTTT.

The CDR3 nucleotides read TGTGCCAGTAGTTCCCAGTTGGGAGCGCAGACCCAGTACTTC. Protein: CASSSQLGAQTQYF. This chain links TRBV19 with TRBJ2-5; D may be TRBD2 (5 bases). V was trimmed by 5 bases and J by 6 bases, leaving 16 bases between them. This CDR3 is 14 amino acids long. Per germline, CDR1 LNHDA and CDR2 SQIVND (reference sequence).

The chain uses TRBV7-2 and TRBJ1-1; D not certain. The length of the CDR3 is 12 residues. The germline gives CDR1 SGHTA, CDR2 FQGNSA. V dropped 11 bases and J dropped 10 bases, with 20 bases sitting between them. CDR3 coding DNA: TGTGCCTTTCGGAAACTATCAAAGGGAGCTTTCTTT. Amino acid sequence: CAFRKLSKGAFF.

The rearrangement joins TRBV7-2 to TRBJ1-2; 8 nucleotides line up with TRBD1. V trimming: 4 bases; J trimming: 4 bases; junction bases outside the gene matches: 2. Germline-derived CDR1 and CDR2 are SGHTA and FQGNSA. The CDR3 consists of 13 residues. Written as DNA, the CDR3 is TGTGCCAGCAGCTCCAGGGGGCCCTATGGCTACACCTTC. Translated: CASSSRGPYGYTF. The whole variable domain, filled in from reference TRBV7-2 and TRBJ1-2, reads GAGVSQSPSNKVTEKGKDVELRCDPISGHTALYWYRQSLGQGLEFLIYFQGNSAPDKSGLPSDRFSAERTGGSVSTLTIQRTQQEDSAVYLCASSSRGPYGYTFGSGTRLTVV.

The chain combines TRBV14 with TRBJ1-6; tentatively, D is TRBD1 (6 bases). The V end was cut by 3 bases, the J end by 7 bases, with 10 bases between. CDR1 SGHDN and CDR2 FVKESK come from the germline V gene. CDR3 length equals 14 residues. The chain's CDR3 is CASSQWGTNSPLHF. DNA of the CDR3: TGTGCCAGCAGCCAGTGGGGGACAAATTCACCCCTCCACTTT.

The J gene is TRBJ2-1, the V gene TRBV11-2; the D gene is possibly TRBD2 (6 bases). Trimming took 3 bases from V and 0 from J, leaving 9 bases between them. The CDR3 contains 15 residues. Per germline, CDR1 SGHAT and CDR2 FQNNGV. This CDR3 reads CASSFGGVSYNEQFF. As DNA, the CDR3 is TGTGCCAGCAGCTTTGGCGGGGTCTCCTACAATGAGCAGTTCTTC.

This clone was observed a few times. This chain uses TRBV29-1 with TRBJ1-1, with 7 bases matching TRBD1. Trimming took 6 bases from V and 5 from J; bases not matched to a gene: 12. Per the germline V gene, CDR1 is SQVTM and CDR2 is ANQGSEA. The CDR3 has 14 amino acids. The CDR3 is CSVKTGSFLTEAFF. The CDR3 region has the DNA TGCAGCGTGAAGACAGGGTCGTTTCTGACTGAAGCTTTCTTT.